The 20 T cell receptor beta chains below all came from one sample that was sequenced in a study of response to subunit inactivated influenza vaccine. One entry per CDR3 protein results from TCRdb running MiXCR on the RT-PCR reads. Here the sample spans under 550,000 distinct CDR3 sequences, approximately 7.6% being singletons. The material was PBMCs from blood, obtained less than 25 months after vaccination. The receptors were sampled from a man aged 50 to 69 who received an inactivated influenza vaccine.

This clonotype came up a few times. The rearrangement links TRBV12-3 or TRBV12-4 to TRBJ2-5; 9 bases match TRBD1. J gave up 5 bases and V 6 bases, and 7 bases lay outside the gene matches. The CDR3 extends over 14 amino acids. CDR3 region: CASRSTGGYETQYF. The CDR3 bases are TGTGCCAGCAGGTCCACAGGGGGCTACGAGACCCAGTACTTC.

This clonotype was recorded many times. V is TRBV7-3 and J is TRBJ2-2; D not resolved. The V gene's germline CDR1 is SGHTA and CDR2 FQGTGA. Between the trimmed V and J ends, which lost 2 bases and 4 bases, there was a span of 8 bases. The CDR3 is 14 amino acids. The CDR3 bases are TGTGCCAGCAGCTTAGGCCCGGGCACCGGGGAGCTGTTTTTT. This codes for CASSLGPGTGELFF.

In the case of this clonotype: Germline is not matched at one junction end, which may reflect a read error. The J gene is TRBJ2-2, the V gene TRBV20-1, with 10 bases that match TRBD2. CDR3 length: 16 amino acids. Germline assignment: CDR1 DFQATT and CDR2 SNEGSKA (reference sequence). CDR3 protein: CCAREPSGRNTGELFF. CDR3 sequence (DNA): TGCTGTGCTAGAGAACCTAGCGGGAGGAACACCGGGGAGCTGTTTTTT.

This clonotype was picked up many times. The chain recombines TRBV29-1 with TRBJ2-2; D is perhaps TRBD2 (5 bases). Germline assignment: CDR1 SQVTM and CDR2 ANQGSEA. V was shortened by 6 bases and J by 6 bases, with 14 bases between the two germline ends. This CDR3 is built from 13 residues. CDR3 sequence: CSVVDWESGELFF. The CDR3 DNA follows: TGCAGCGTCGTTGATTGGGAGTCCGGGGAGCTGTTTTTT.

The chain links TRBV29-1 to TRBJ2-5; 10 bases fit TRBD2. The ends lost 7 bases at V and 4 bases at J; junction bases unmatched: 9. There are 14 residues in the CDR3. Germline V gene sequence: CDR1 SQVTM, CDR2 ANQGSEA. The CDR3 loop reads CSARGGLARETQYF. CDR3 sequence (DNA): TGCAGCGCCCGAGGGGGACTAGCGAGAGAGACCCAGTACTTC.

This clonotype was detected many times. The chain is built from TRBV7-2 and TRBJ1-2; D uncertain. The V and J ends lost 4 bases and 13 bases respectively, with 16 bases between them. The CDR3 covers 12 residues. Germline CDR1 reads SGHTA; CDR2 reads FQGNSA. The CDR3 reads CASSSGPGYGTF. The DNA for the CDR3 is TGTGCCAGCAGCTCCGGACCTGGCTATGGCACCTTC.

This clonotype was observed at least ten times. The CDR3 region is CASSLNLLAGSHNEQFF. The DNA for the CDR3 is TGTGCCAGCAGCTTAAATCTACTAGCGGGGTCCCACAATGAGCAGTTCTTC. The genes are TRBV7-6 and TRBJ2-1, with 10 positions matching TRBD2. The junction had 9 bases not matched to a gene; V was cut back by 2 bases and J by 5 bases. Germline lookup yields CDR1 SGHVS and CDR2 FNYEAQ. The CDR3 covers 17 residues. The full variable domain, its missing parts supplied by reference TRBV7-6 and TRBJ2-1, is GAGVSQSPRYKVTKRGQDVALRCDPISGHVSLYWYRQALGQGPEFLTYFNYEAQQDKSGLPNDRFSAERPEGSISTLTIQRTEQRDSAMYRCASSLNLLAGSHNEQFFGPGTRLTVL.

The J gene is TRBJ2-7, the V gene TRBV5-8, with 12 bases lining up with TRBD1. Trimming cost V 2 bases and J 7 bases; bases outside gene matches: 7. Germline CDR1 reads SGHTS; CDR2 reads YDEGEE. The CDR3 loop spans 15 amino acids. CDR3 amino acids: CASSLPGQGAEEQYF. CDR3 sequence (DNA): TGTGCCAGCAGCTTACCGGGACAGGGGGCTGAGGAGCAGTACTTC.

Only a few counts were recorded for this clonotype. The rearrangement joins TRBV5-6 to TRBJ2-7; unclear D gene. The CDR3 totals 13 residues. Germline lookup yields CDR1 SGHDT and CDR2 YYEEEE. Trimming left V 4 bases short and J 2 bases short, with 10 bases between. The CDR3 DNA follows: TGTGCCAGCAGCCGACCCGTTGCCTACGAGCAGTACTTC. It encodes CASSRPVAYEQYF.

This clonotype was picked up many times. This chain connects TRBV29-1 to TRBJ1-2; D call uncertain. Germline-derived CDR1 and CDR2 are SQVTM and ANQGSEA. The CDR3 has 14 amino acids. Between the trimmed V and J ends, which lost 1 base and 0 bases, there was a span of 9 bases. Written as DNA, the CDR3 is TGCAGCGTTGAAGGGGTAGGCGCTAACTATGGCTACACCTTC. This encodes CSVEGVGANYGYTF.

The chain combines TRBV6-5 with TRBJ2-1; 10 nucleotides match TRBD1. This CDR3 region has 17 residues. In germline, CDR1 is MNHEY, CDR2 SVGAGI. J lost 2 bases, V lost 7 bases, and 11 bases had no gene match. In nucleotides, the CDR3 is TGTGCCAGCAAGACAGGGGGCGGAGGACTAGCCTACAATGAGCAGTTCTTC. Amino acid sequence: CASKTGGGGLAYNEQFF.

This clonotype was detected a few times. The chain couples TRBV20-1 to TRBJ1-1, with 8 bases lining up with TRBD1. J lost 1 base, V lost 3 bases, and 7 bases had no gene match. The germline V gene encodes CDR1 DFQATT and CDR2 SNEGSKA (reference sequence). The CDR3 spans 15 residues. CDR3: CSARDRVGRNTEAFF. CDR3 bases: TGCAGTGCTAGGGACAGGGTCGGTAGGAACACTGAAGCTTTCTTT.

This clonotype was detected only a few times. This chain connects TRBV7-8 to TRBJ2-1, with TRBD2 identical over 15 bases. The germline CDR1 and CDR2 sequences are SGHVS and FQNEAQ. V trimming: 3 bases; J trimming: 12 bases; junction bases outside the gene matches: 6. The CDR3 sequence is 15 residues long. CDR3 DNA sequence: TGTGCCAGCAGCTTTGGGACTAGCGGGGGGTTATTGCAGTTCTTC. Translating gives CASSFGTSGGLLQFF. Drawing the rest from reference TRBV7-8 and TRBJ2-1, the complete variable domain is GAGVSQSPRYKVAKRGQDVALRCDPISGHVSLFWYQQALGQGPEFLTYFQNEAQLDKSGLPSDRFFAERPEGSVSTLKIQRTQQEDSAVYLCASSFGTSGGLLQFFGPGTRLTVL.

This clonotype was seen a handful of times. V usage is TRBV20-1 and J usage is TRBJ1-1; no clear D gene. The CDR3 totals 14 residues. Germline V gives CDR1 DFQATT, CDR2 SNEGSKA (reference sequence). Trimming removed 0 bases at V and 13 bases at J, with 21 bases between. The CDR3 DNA sequence: TGCAGTGCTAGAGAACTTACACGGGATTCTCGAGATTTCTTT. This codes for CSARELTRDSRDFF.

This chain connects TRBV5-1 to TRBJ2-7, with D perhaps TRBD1 or TRBD2 (5 bases each). Trimming cost V 4 bases and J 6 bases, with 20 bases left between them. This CDR3 is built from 15 residues. Germline CDR1 is SGHRS and CDR2 is YFSETQ. CDR3 in amino acids: CASSRWDDALSEQYF. CDR3 coding DNA: TGCGCCAGCAGCCGCTGGGACGATGCACTTAGCGAGCAGTACTTC.

The V and J genes are TRBV7-9 and TRBJ2-7, with D possibly matching TRBD2 (5 bases). This CDR3 region has 15 residues. Germline V gene lookup returns CDR1 SEHNR and CDR2 FQNEAQ (reference sequence). Trimming removed 5 bases from V and 2 bases from J, with 16 bases in between. DNA of the CDR3: TGTGCCAGCAGCCCACGGGATGTCAGAACCTACGAGCAGTACTTC. This translates into CASSPRDVRTYEQYF.

This chain joins TRBV12-3 or TRBV12-4 and TRBJ2-1; D not resolved. This CDR3 spans 15 amino acids. Deletions cut 7 bases from V and 0 bases from J, with 13 bases between. In nucleotides, the CDR3 is TGTGCCAGCAAACGGAGCCGGAGCTCCTACAATGAGCAGTTCTTC. This sequence encodes CASKRSRSSYNEQFF.

This clonotype was found a few times. The rearrangement uses TRBV5-6 and TRBJ2-3, with TRBD2 identical over 11 bases. The CDR3 is 15 residues long. The germline gives CDR1 SGHDT, CDR2 YYEEEE. V shed 2 bases and J 5 bases; nucleotides not matched to a gene: 4. In DNA, the CDR3 is TGTGCCAGCAGCTTTCCGACTAGCGGGGTAGATACGCAGTATTTT. It encodes CASSFPTSGVDTQYF.

The genes are TRBV7-6 and TRBJ2-7, with D possibly matching TRBD2 (5 bases). Germline-derived CDR1 and CDR2 are SGHVS and FNYEAQ. This CDR3 has 16 amino acids. The germline V and J ends were trimmed by 5 bases and 0 bases, with 17 bases remaining between them. The CDR3 protein is CASSRRLADSSYEQYF. Here the CDR3 DNA reads TGTGCCAGCAGCCGCCGGCTAGCCGACTCCTCCTACGAGCAGTACTTC. Supplemented by reference TRBV7-6 and TRBJ2-7, the full variable domain reads GAGVSQSPRYKVTKRGQDVALRCDPISGHVSLYWYRQALGQGPEFLTYFNYEAQQDKSGLPNDRFSAERPEGSISTLTIQRTEQRDSAMYRCASSRRLADSSYEQYFGPGTRLTVT.

The rearrangement joins TRBV12-3 or TRBV12-4 to TRBJ2-3; D unresolved. This CDR3 has 12 amino acids. Trimming pared 7 bases from V and 0 bases from J, leaving 5 bases between. CDR3 DNA sequence: TGTGCCAGCAAGCGCAGCACAGATACGCAGTATTTT. As protein: CASKRSTDTQYF.